The 15 T cell receptor beta chains presented below share a single source sample, sequenced in a study of glioma-infiltrating T cells after dendritic cell vaccination. The repertoire was sequenced with immunoSEQ multiplex PCR; TCRdb's copy has only in-frame clones and lacks some. The data contain under 100,000 clones, about 80% of them singletons. The source was blood, collected before dendritic cell vaccination. These TCRs come from a human donor with glioblastoma.

The chain links TRBV7-9 to TRBJ2-6, with unresolved D. The V end lost 1 base, the J end lost 1 base, and 8 bases lay between the germline ends. The CDR3 runs 16 residues. Germline V lookup: CDR1 SEHNR, CDR2 FQNEAQ (reference sequence). The CDR3 region has the DNA TGTGCCAGCAGCTTAGTCTCGGGTTCTGGGGCCAACGTCCTGACTTTC. Translation: CASSLVSGSGANVLTF.

The chain uses TRBV27 and TRBJ1-3; 8 bases are a match to TRBD1. J gave up 2 bases and V 7 bases, and 4 bases lay outside the gene matches. There are 14 residues in the CDR3. CDR1 and CDR2 from the germline V gene are MNHEY and SMNVEV (reference sequence). The CDR3 nucleotides are TGTGCCAGCAAATTGACAGGGGCTGGAAACACCATATATTTT. Protein sequence: CASKLTGAGNTIYF.

V usage is TRBV5-8 and J usage is TRBJ2-7; 9 bases are shared with TRBD2. The CDR3 runs to 16 residues. Germline V gene data show CDR1 as SGHTS and CDR2 as YDEGEE. V was pared by 0 bases and J by 5 bases, with 9 bases of the junction left unmatched. This chain's CDR3 is CASSLEIGGRANEQYF. CDR3 DNA: TGTGCCAGCAGCTTGGAAATTGGCGGGAGGGCAAACGAGCAGTACTTC.

The chain has TRBV5-1 and TRBJ1-1, with D maybe TRBD1 (5 bases). The CDR3 length is 17 residues. Trimming took off 0 bases at V and 0 bases at J, with 15 bases between the two ends. Germline-derived CDR1 and CDR2 are SGHRS and YFSETQ. The CDR3 bases are TGCGCCAGCAGCTTGGTCCTACAAAGCAGGGTGAACACTGAAGCTTTCTTT. Translating gives CASSLVLQSRVNTEAFF.

This clone is a singleton in its sample. The gene calls are TRBV2 and TRBJ1-2; the match to TRBD1 covers 8 bases. The V gene end was trimmed by 8 bases and the J gene end by 7 bases; junction bases not matched to a gene: 15. Germline CDR1 reads SNHLY; CDR2 reads FYNNEI. The CDR3 contains 15 residues. The CDR3, as DNA: TGTGCCAGCTCTATAACAGGGGGTCGGGATCGTGGCTACACCTTC. It encodes CASSITGGRDRGYTF.

The chain joins TRBV18 to TRBJ2-3; 9 bases are a match to TRBD2. Germline V gene sequence: CDR1 KGHSH, CDR2 LQKENI. The CDR3 has 15 amino acids. V gave up 3 bases and J gave up 2 bases; unmatched junction bases: 3. CDR3 nucleotides: TGTGCCAGCTCACCCTTAGCGGGGGACACAGATACGCAGTATTTT. It encodes CASSPLAGDTDTQYF.

V usage is TRBV2 and J usage is TRBJ2-3, with 8 bases that match TRBD2. The trim removed 5 bases at V and 4 bases at J, leaving 8 bases unmatched. Germline CDR1 SNHLY, CDR2 FYNNEI. This CDR3 is 15 amino acids long. The CDR3 protein is CASSPGTSEADTQYF. CDR3 coding DNA: TGTGCCAGCAGTCCCGGGACTAGTGAAGCAGATACGCAGTATTTT.

The gene calls are TRBV6-5 and TRBJ1-5; a weak D match, TRBD1 (6 bases). V dropped 5 bases and J dropped 0 bases, with 11 bases sitting between them. There are 15 residues in the CDR3. The germline V gene encodes CDR1 MNHEY and CDR2 SVGAGI. In DNA form, the CDR3 reads TGTGCCAGCAGTACAGGGCTGCTTAGCAATCAGCCCCAGCATTTT. Translation: CASSTGLLSNQPQHF.

The V call is TRBV18, the J call TRBJ2-3; 7 positions agree with TRBD1. Trimming at V came to 6 bases and at J to 2 bases, leaving 8 bases not matched to a gene. The CDR3 is 15 amino acids. Germline assignment: CDR1 KGHSH and CDR2 LQKENI. DNA for the CDR3: TGTGCCAGCTCTACCCGGACAGGAGACACAGATACGCAGTATTTT. Protein product: CASSTRTGDTDTQYF.

The CDR3 nucleotides read TGTGCCAGCAGCCTATACAGGGACTACAATGAGCAGTTCTTC. Residues: CASSLYRDYNEQFF. The rearrangement uses TRBV27 and TRBJ2-1, with a possible D match to TRBD1 (6 bases). The CDR3 totals 14 residues. V was cut by 6 bases and J by 3 bases, with 12 bases left in between. From germline, CDR1 is MNHEY and CDR2 SMNVEV (reference sequence).

This clone was detected a few times. The chain recombines TRBV6-6 with TRBJ2-7; 8 bases are a match to TRBD2. The CDR3 length is 13 residues. Germline V lookup: CDR1 MNHNY, CDR2 SVGAGI (reference sequence). J gave up 3 bases and V 9 bases, and 7 bases lay outside the gene matches. Written as DNA, the CDR3 is TGTGCCAGTGAGCGGGAGAATGTCTACGAGCAGTACTTC. It yields the protein CASERENVYEQYF.

This rearrangement joins TRBV30 to TRBJ1-3, with D unresolved. Germline loops: CDR1 GTSNPN, CDR2 SVGIG (reference sequence). Between the trimmed V and J ends, which lost 6 bases and 0 bases, there was a span of 15 bases. The CDR3 spans 15 residues. In DNA, the CDR3 is TGTGCCTGCACACCTTGGGCCTTCTCTGGAAACACCATATATTTT. It is translated as CACTPWAFSGNTIYF. Complete variable domain (other parts from reference TRBV30 and TRBJ1-3): SQTIHQWPATLVQPVGSPLSLECTVEGTSNPNLYWYRQAAGRGLQLLFYSVGIGQISSEVPQNLSASRPQDRQFILSSKKLLLSDSGFYLCACTPWAFSGNTIYFGEGSWLTVV.

V is TRBV19 and J is TRBJ2-7; 11 bases agree with TRBD2. Germline values: CDR1 LNHDA, CDR2 SQIVND (reference sequence). V gave up 5 bases and J gave up 2 bases; unmatched junction bases: 5. The length of the CDR3 is 15 residues. This chain's CDR3 is CASSAPTSGAYEQYF. The CDR3 bases are TGTGCCAGTAGTGCCCCGACTAGCGGGGCCTACGAGCAGTACTTC.

The chain recombines TRBV5-6 with TRBJ1-1; no clear D. The V end lost 0 bases, the J end lost 1 base, and 7 bases lay between the germline ends. CDR3 size: 14 residues. The germline gives CDR1 SGHDT, CDR2 YYEEEE. CDR3 in DNA: TGTGCCAGCAGCTTGGAGCAGGAGAACACTGAAGCTTTCTTT. Residues: CASSLEQENTEAFF.

J is TRBJ1-2 and V is TRBV2; no clear D. V was shortened by 7 bases and J by 5 bases, with 8 bases between the two germline ends. This CDR3 contains 11 residues. Per germline, CDR1 SNHLY and CDR2 FYNNEI. CDR3 nucleotides: TGTGCCAGCATCGGTGTTTATGGCTACACCTTC. Translation: CASIGVYGYTF.